The rows below give T cell receptor beta chains drawn from one sample of a study of cytomegalovirus exposure and HLA in healthy donors. Profiled with immunoSEQ multiplex PCR; TCRdb holds only in-frame clones, not every one. The sample consists of around 250,000 clones, around 90% of them appearing once. The source material was PBMCs. The origin of the receptors is a woman aged 18 to 35 in good health and CMV-seronegative. Both conserved end residues are part of each CDR3. Fields, in order: V gene, clone size, D gene, J gene, CDR3 protein, CDR3 DNA. A D gene is named only where the DNA matches it firmly. A row's size may be missing; if present it is once, few, many or a size class.

v_call: TRBV4-3
clone_size: -
d_call: -
j_call: TRBJ1-6
cdr3_aa: CASSQDTGTNSPLHF
cdr3_nt: TGCGCCAGCAGCCAAGATACGGGAACGAATTCACCCCTCCACTTT

v_call: TRBV25-1
clone_size: -
d_call: -
j_call: TRBJ2-5
cdr3_aa: CASSVPAEETQYF
cdr3_nt: TGTGCCAGCAGTGTTCCAGCGGAAGAGACCCAGTACTTC

v_call: TRBV6-5
clone_size: -
d_call: -
j_call: TRBJ2-2
cdr3_aa: CASSYSAIGSTGELFF
cdr3_nt: TGTGCCAGCAGTTACTCGGCAATCGGGAGCACCGGGGAGCTGTTTTTT

v_call: TRBV28
clone_size: -
d_call: TRBD1
j_call: TRBJ1-6
cdr3_aa: CASSLLGTVYNSPLHF
cdr3_nt: TGTGCCAGCAGTCTTTTAGGGACAGTCTATAATTCACCCCTCCACTTT

v_call: TRBV25-1
clone_size: -
d_call: TRBD2
j_call: TRBJ2-1
cdr3_aa: CASSEFAMGLAGPHEQFF
cdr3_nt: TGTGCCAGCAGTGAATTCGCCATGGGACTAGCGGGGCCCCATGAGCAGTTCTTC

v_call: TRBV2
clone_size: -
d_call: TRBD2
j_call: TRBJ2-3
cdr3_aa: CATVSGRGTDTQYF
cdr3_nt: TGTGCCACCGTCAGCGGGAGAGGCACAGATACGCAGTATTTT

v_call: TRBV10-2
clone_size: -
d_call: -
j_call: TRBJ1-2
cdr3_aa: CASSQGRYGYTF
cdr3_nt: TGCGCCAGCAGCCAGGGTCGGTATGGCTACACCTTC

v_call: TRBV18
clone_size: -
d_call: -
j_call: TRBJ1-2
cdr3_aa: CASSPGDNSNYGYTF
cdr3_nt: TGTGCCAGCTCACCGGGGGACAACAGTAACTATGGCTACACCTTC

v_call: TRBV6-1
clone_size: -
d_call: -
j_call: TRBJ2-2
cdr3_aa: CASSGLRGENTGELFF
cdr3_nt: TGTGCCAGCAGTGGGTTGCGGGGCGAGAACACCGGGGAGCTGTTTTTT

v_call: TRBV6-5
clone_size: -
d_call: TRBD1
j_call: TRBJ1-5
cdr3_aa: CASSYNRDRNQPQHF
cdr3_nt: TGTGCCAGCAGTTACAACCGGGACAGAAATCAGCCCCAGCATTTT

v_call: TRBV7-2
clone_size: few
d_call: TRBD2
j_call: TRBJ2-7
cdr3_aa: CASTTSGTGSYYEQYF
cdr3_nt: TGTGCCAGCACCACTAGCGGGACAGGTTCCTACTACGAGCAGTACTTC

v_call: TRBV28
clone_size: -
d_call: TRBD1
j_call: TRBJ1-1
cdr3_aa: CASSGDRDLDTEAFF
cdr3_nt: TGTGCCAGCAGCGGGGACAGGGATTTGGACACTGAAGCTTTCTTT

v_call: TRBV27
clone_size: -
d_call: -
j_call: TRBJ2-3
cdr3_aa: CASASRGAPTDTQYF
cdr3_nt: TGTGCCAGCGCCTCGCGTGGGGCCCCCACAGATACGCAGTATTTT

v_call: TRBV29-1
clone_size: -
d_call: -
j_call: TRBJ2-3
cdr3_aa: CSVETDTQYF
cdr3_nt: TGCAGCGTGGAGACAGATACGCAGTATTTT

v_call: TRBV27
clone_size: -
d_call: TRBD1
j_call: TRBJ2-5
cdr3_aa: CASRTGPTGNSKGETQYF
cdr3_nt: TGTGCCAGCAGGACCGGACCGACAGGGAACTCTAAGGGAGAGACCCAGTACTTC

v_call: TRBV5-1
clone_size: -
d_call: -
j_call: TRBJ1-1
cdr3_aa: CASSLGGANTEAFF
cdr3_nt: TGCGCCAGCAGCTTAGGGGGGGCTAACACTGAAGCTTTCTTT

v_call: TRBV7-9
clone_size: -
d_call: TRBD1
j_call: TRBJ1-2
cdr3_aa: CASSFPGTGSNYGYTF
cdr3_nt: TGTGCCAGCAGCTTCCCCGGGACAGGGTCTAACTATGGCTACACCTTC

v_call: TRBV4-2
clone_size: -
d_call: TRBD2
j_call: TRBJ2-1
cdr3_aa: CASSQDIPERGAYNEQFF
cdr3_nt: TGTGCCAGCAGCCAAGATATCCCGGAGCGGGGGGCCTACAATGAGCAGTTCTTC

v_call: TRBV6-6
clone_size: -
d_call: TRBD1
j_call: TRBJ2-1
cdr3_aa: CASSYAGQGKKDEQFF
cdr3_nt: TGTGCCAGCAGTTACGCCGGACAGGGAAAAAAGGATGAGCAGTTCTTC

v_call: TRBV14
clone_size: -
d_call: -
j_call: TRBJ2-1
cdr3_aa: CASSQVARYNEQFF
cdr3_nt: TGTGCCAGCAGCCAAGTAGCAAGGTACAATGAGCAGTTCTTC

v_call: TRBV7-3
clone_size: -
d_call: -
j_call: TRBJ2-1
cdr3_aa: CASSLWEFGNNYNNEQFF
cdr3_nt: TGTGCCAGCAGCTTATGGGAGTTCGGGAACAACTACAACAATGAGCAGTTCTTC

v_call: TRBV10-3
clone_size: -
d_call: -
j_call: TRBJ1-1
cdr3_aa: CAIRRPQGNTEAFF
cdr3_nt: TGTGCCATCAGGAGACCTCAGGGAAACACTGAAGCTTTCTTT

v_call: TRBV19
clone_size: -
d_call: TRBD1
j_call: TRBJ1-3
cdr3_aa: CASLPQGGNTIYF
cdr3_nt: TGTGCCAGTCTCCCACAGGGGGGAAACACCATATATTTT

v_call: TRBV23-1
clone_size: -
d_call: -
j_call: TRBJ1-3
cdr3_aa: CASSPQGRGTGNTIYF
cdr3_nt: TGCGCCAGCAGTCCGCAGGGGCGTGGTACTGGAAACACCATATATTTT

v_call: TRBV2
clone_size: once
d_call: TRBD2
j_call: TRBJ2-1
cdr3_aa: CASSFGTSGTYNEQFF
cdr3_nt: TGTGCCAGCAGTTTCGGGACTAGCGGAACCTACAATGAGCAGTTCTTC

v_call: TRBV6-4
clone_size: -
d_call: -
j_call: TRBJ2-6
cdr3_aa: CASSHNSGANVLTF
cdr3_nt: TGTGCCAGCAGTCACAACTCTGGGGCCAACGTCCTGACTTTC

v_call: TRBV4-3
clone_size: once
d_call: TRBD1
j_call: TRBJ2-2
cdr3_aa: CASSQRTGEGGELFF
cdr3_nt: TGCGCCAGCAGCCAGCGGACAGGGGAAGGCGGGGAGCTGTTTTTT

v_call: TRBV6-1
clone_size: -
d_call: TRBD1
j_call: TRBJ2-4
cdr3_aa: CASSEADRVPKNIQYF
cdr3_nt: TGTGCCAGCAGTGAAGCCGACAGGGTACCCAAAAACATTCAGTACTTC

v_call: TRBV9
clone_size: -
d_call: TRBD2
j_call: TRBJ2-3
cdr3_aa: CASKRGFTDTQYF
cdr3_nt: TGTGCCAGCAAGCGGGGGTTCACAGATACGCAGTATTTT

v_call: TRBV5-1
clone_size: once
d_call: -
j_call: TRBJ1-1
cdr3_aa: CASSLARAMNTEAFF
cdr3_nt: TGCGCCAGCAGCTTGGCCAGGGCCATGAACACTGAAGCTTTCTTT

v_call: TRBV11-2
clone_size: once
d_call: TRBD2
j_call: TRBJ2-7
cdr3_aa: CASSLTGGPYEQYF
cdr3_nt: TGTGCCAGCAGCTTAACGGGGGGGCCCTACGAGCAGTACTTC

v_call: TRBV4-2
clone_size: -
d_call: -
j_call: TRBJ1-5
cdr3_aa: CASSQGPQALQPQHF
cdr3_nt: TGTGCCAGCAGCCAAGGACCACAGGCTCTTCAGCCCCAGCATTTT

v_call: TRBV28
clone_size: -
d_call: TRBD1
j_call: TRBJ1-2
cdr3_aa: CASRAGQGFGYTF
cdr3_nt: TGTGCCAGCAGGGCGGGACAGGGGTTTGGCTACACCTTC

v_call: TRBV28
clone_size: -
d_call: TRBD1
j_call: TRBJ1-1
cdr3_aa: CASRTRTGGTTEAFF
cdr3_nt: TGTGCCAGCAGAACTAGGACAGGGGGGACCACTGAAGCTTTCTTT

v_call: TRBV5-6
clone_size: -
d_call: TRBD1
j_call: TRBJ1-2
cdr3_aa: CASSYLDRDADYGYTF
cdr3_nt: TGTGCCAGCAGCTACCTGGACAGGGATGCCGACTATGGCTACACCTTC

v_call: TRBV19
clone_size: -
d_call: -
j_call: TRBJ1-1
cdr3_aa: CASTSRTANTEAFF
cdr3_nt: TGTGCCAGTACCTCTAGGACAGCGAACACTGAAGCTTTCTTT

v_call: TRBV6-6
clone_size: once
d_call: -
j_call: TRBJ1-5
cdr3_aa: CASSSRIGEPQHF
cdr3_nt: TGTGCCAGCAGCAGCCGGATCGGGGAGCCCCAGCATTTT

v_call: TRBV30
clone_size: -
d_call: TRBD2
j_call: TRBJ2-2
cdr3_aa: CAWSVTGGAAGELFF
cdr3_nt: TGTGCCTGGAGTGTTACCGGGGGGGCCGCCGGGGAGCTGTTTTTT

v_call: TRBV4-1
clone_size: -
d_call: TRBD1
j_call: TRBJ2-3
cdr3_aa: CASSQPGQGRTDTQYF
cdr3_nt: TGCGCCAGCAGCCAACCAGGACAGGGACGCACAGATACGCAGTATTTT

v_call: TRBV9
clone_size: -
d_call: -
j_call: TRBJ2-1
cdr3_aa: CASSVVAGGNEQFF
cdr3_nt: TGTGCCAGCAGCGTAGTAGCAGGGGGGAATGAGCAGTTCTTC

v_call: TRBV6-6
clone_size: -
d_call: -
j_call: TRBJ1-6
cdr3_aa: CASGADYNSPLHF
cdr3_nt: TGTGCCAGCGGGGCCGACTATAATTCACCCCTCCACTTT

v_call: TRBV25-1
clone_size: -
d_call: -
j_call: TRBJ1-6
cdr3_aa: CASRTGSSYNSPLHF
cdr3_nt: TGTGCCAGCAGAACAGGGAGCTCCTATAATTCACCCCTCCACTTT

v_call: TRBV7-3
clone_size: -
d_call: TRBD1
j_call: TRBJ2-3
cdr3_aa: CASSSQGDWSDTQYF
cdr3_nt: TGTGCCAGCAGCTCGCAGGGGGATTGGTCAGATACGCAGTATTTT

v_call: TRBV27
clone_size: -
d_call: -
j_call: TRBJ2-6
cdr3_aa: CASRPLFRGSGANVLTF
cdr3_nt: TGTGCCAGCAGGCCCCTCTTCAGGGGATCTGGGGCCAACGTCCTGACTTTC

v_call: TRBV27
clone_size: -
d_call: -
j_call: TRBJ1-6
cdr3_aa: CASSSAGRKLNSPLHF
cdr3_nt: TGTGCCAGCAGTTCCGCAGGGCGCAAACTTAATTCACCCCTCCACTTT

v_call: TRBV4-1
clone_size: -
d_call: TRBD1
j_call: TRBJ1-5
cdr3_aa: CASSPGQGAFKPQHF
cdr3_nt: TGCGCCAGCAGCCCGGGACAGGGGGCGTTTAAGCCCCAGCATTTT

v_call: TRBV7-2
clone_size: -
d_call: -
j_call: TRBJ1-2
cdr3_aa: CASSSRGFNYGYTF
cdr3_nt: TGTGCCAGCAGCTCAAGGGGCTTTAACTATGGCTACACCTTC

v_call: TRBV25-1
clone_size: -
d_call: -
j_call: TRBJ1-4
cdr3_aa: CASSLNSGGTNEKLFF
cdr3_nt: TGTGCCAGCAGTCTAAATAGCGGGGGAACTAATGAAAAACTGTTTTTT

v_call: TRBV5-6
clone_size: once
d_call: TRBD1
j_call: TRBJ2-4
cdr3_aa: CASSVGQGQDIQYF
cdr3_nt: TGTGCCAGCAGCGTGGGACAGGGGCAAGACATTCAGTACTTC

v_call: TRBV7-7
clone_size: -
d_call: TRBD1
j_call: TRBJ2-3
cdr3_aa: CASARRKVGQGSTDTQYF
cdr3_nt: TGTGCTAGCGCACGACGAAAGGTAGGACAGGGAAGCACAGATACGCAGTATTTT